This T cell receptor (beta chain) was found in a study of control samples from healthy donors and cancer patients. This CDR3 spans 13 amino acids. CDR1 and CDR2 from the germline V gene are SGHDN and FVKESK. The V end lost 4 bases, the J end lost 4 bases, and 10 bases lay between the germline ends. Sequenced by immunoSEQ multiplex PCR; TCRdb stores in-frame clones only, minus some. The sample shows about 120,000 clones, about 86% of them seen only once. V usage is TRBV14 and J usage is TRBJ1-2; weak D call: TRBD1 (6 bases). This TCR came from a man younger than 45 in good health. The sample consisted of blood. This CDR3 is CASSLRGGYGYTF. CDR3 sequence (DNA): TGTGCCAGCAGCCTCAGGGGAGGCTATGGCTACACCTTC.